This TCR beta chain emerged from a study of T cells expressing NK-cell markers. Findings of the study overall: The CD3+CD56-NKG2C+ fraction of a handful of donors was also led by these clonotypes.

Reprocessing the 5' RACE reads, TCRdb reports a single entry for every CDR3 protein and omits DNA. The record lists about 160,000 distinct CDR3 sequences, of which the ten most abundant hold roughly 18%. Germline V gene data show CDR1 as MGHRA and CDR2 as YSYEKL. This CDR3 contains 16 residues. A note on this clonotype: Its antigen is as yet unknown.

The gene calls are TRBV4-1 and TRBJ2-7; lacking DNA, the TRBD1 call made by TCRdb goes unchecked. What was sequenced was blood T cells: a sorted CD56 or NKG2C T cell subset, CD4+ or CD8+ T cells, or bulk PBMC T cells (not recorded which). This TCR was recovered from a woman between 18 and 75 years old in good health. This chain's CDR3 is CASSRSSGYLWSEQYF.